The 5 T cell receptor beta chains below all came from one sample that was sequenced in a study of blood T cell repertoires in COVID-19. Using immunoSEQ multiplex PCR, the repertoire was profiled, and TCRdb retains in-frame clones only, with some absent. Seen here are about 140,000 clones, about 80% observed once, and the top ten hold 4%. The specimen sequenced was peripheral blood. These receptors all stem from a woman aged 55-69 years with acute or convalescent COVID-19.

This CDR3 is CASSRRQSTHAEAFF. The CDR3 DNA reads as TGTGCCAGCAGCCGTCGACAAAGCACCCACGCTGAAGCTTTCTTT. This rearrangement joins TRBV14 to TRBJ1-1; D uncertain. Germline loops: CDR1 SGHDN, CDR2 FVKESK. V lost 4 bases, J lost 6 bases, and 18 bases lay in between. The CDR3 has 15 amino acids.

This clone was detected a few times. The CDR3 protein is CATDRRNYGYTF. CDR3 nucleotide sequence: TGTGCTACTGACAGGCGAAACTATGGCTACACCTTC. The chain uses TRBV30 and TRBJ1-2; D is possibly TRBD1 (6 bases). The CDR3 totals 12 residues. CDR1 is GTSNPN, CDR2 SVGIG, per germline (reference sequence).

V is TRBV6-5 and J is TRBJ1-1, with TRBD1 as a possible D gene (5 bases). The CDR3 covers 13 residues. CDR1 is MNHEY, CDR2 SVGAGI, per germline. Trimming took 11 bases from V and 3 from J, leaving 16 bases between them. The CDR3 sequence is CAVKGQGYTEAFF. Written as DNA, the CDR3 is TGTGCCGTTAAGGGGCAGGGCTACACTGAAGCTTTCTTT.

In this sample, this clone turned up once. CDR3 amino acids: CASSPPGGGDGYTF. The CDR3 DNA is TGTGCCAGCAGCCCCCCCGGCGGGGGGGATGGCTACACCTTC. V and J are TRBV6-6 and TRBJ1-2; possibly TRBD1 for D (5 bases). V was clipped by 6 bases and J by 6 bases, with 17 bases between them. CDR1 and CDR2 (germline): MNHNY, SVGAGI (reference sequence). There are 14 residues in the CDR3.

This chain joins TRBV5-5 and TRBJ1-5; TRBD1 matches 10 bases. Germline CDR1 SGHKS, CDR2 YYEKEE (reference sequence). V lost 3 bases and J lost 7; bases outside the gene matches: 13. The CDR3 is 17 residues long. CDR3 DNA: TGTGCCAGCAGCTCCTCCGGGACAGGGGCCTCAGGACAGCCCCAGCATTTT. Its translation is CASSSSGTGASGQPQHF.